The 24 T cell receptor beta chains presented below share a single source sample, sequenced in a study of blood T cell repertoires in COVID-19. Only in-frame clones appear in the TCRdb table, and some are missing; sequencing was by immunoSEQ multiplex PCR. The sample has under 300,000 clones; 70% to 90% are singletons. The sequenced material came from peripheral blood. Receptors originate from a woman aged 25 to 39 with active or convalescent COVID-19.

This clone occurred once. The chain has TRBV6-1 and TRBJ1-4, with 9 bases matching TRBD1. Looked up from germline, CDR1 is MNHNS and CDR2 is SASEGT. The CDR3 totals 16 residues. Germline trimming cut 2 bases from V and 8 bases from J; bases unmatched to any gene: 9. CDR3 in amino acids: CASSENSQGAREKLFF. The CDR3 region has the DNA TGTGCCAGCAGTGAAAATTCACAGGGGGCGAGGGAAAAACTGTTTTTT.

Only a few counts were recorded for this clone. J is TRBJ1-1 and V is TRBV2, with D unresolved. V lost 4 bases, J lost 0 bases, and 6 bases lay in between. CDR1 is SNHLY and CDR2 is FYNNEI in the germline V gene. The length of the CDR3 is 13 residues. The CDR3 here is CASSGHLNTEAFF. The CDR3 nucleotides read TGTGCCAGCAGTGGGCACCTGAACACTGAAGCTTTCTTT.

This clone was recorded only once. V is TRBV4-1 and J is TRBJ2-4, with a weak D call TRBD2 (6 bases). V was pared by 2 bases and J by 11 bases, with 22 bases between. The CDR3 covers 16 residues. Germline-derived CDR1 and CDR2 are MGHRA and YSYEKL. CDR3 protein: CASSQLTSKSQSLQYF. CDR3 DNA: TGCGCCAGCAGCCAATTGACTAGTAAATCCCAAAGCCTTCAGTACTTC.

This chain joins TRBV6-2 or TRBV6-3 and TRBJ2-5, with D tentatively TRBD2 (7 bases). This CDR3 spans 14 amino acids. In germline, CDR1 is MNHEY, CDR2 SVGEGT. Trimming shortened V by 6 bases and J by 5 bases, and 16 bases separated the two germline ends. The CDR3 sequence is CASSLGGAVETQYF. The CDR3 DNA follows: TGTGCCAGCAGCTTGGGGGGGGCGGTGGAGACCCAGTACTTC.

The genes are TRBV5-5 and TRBJ2-5, with 7 bases aligning to TRBD2. The CDR3 covers 15 residues. Per germline, CDR1 SGHKS and CDR2 YYEKEE (reference sequence). Trimming at V came to 4 bases and at J to 4 bases, leaving 10 bases not matched to a gene. The CDR3 DNA reads as TGTGCCAGCAGCCCGGCGCGGGGGAGGAGAGAGACCCAGTACTTC. Its protein is CASSPARGRRETQYF.

This clone was observed once. This chain links TRBV11-1 with TRBJ1-1, with D unclear. Per germline, CDR1 SGHAT and CDR2 FQDESV (reference sequence). The CDR3 runs 13 residues. V lost 2 bases to trimming and J lost 7 bases, with 11 bases between them. This CDR3 is CASSLSTSGEAFF. CDR3 in DNA: TGTGCCAGCAGCTTATCCACCTCAGGTGAAGCTTTCTTT.

In the case of this clone: This sample also contains other DNA sequences that code for the same CDR3. The V call is TRBV5-8, the J call TRBJ1-1; D gene ambiguous. Between the trimmed V and J ends, which lost 0 bases and 0 bases, there was a span of 6 bases. Germline-derived CDR1 and CDR2 are SGHTS and YDEGEE. The CDR3 is 14 amino acids. CDR3 region: CASSLDSLNTEAFF. CDR3 in DNA: TGTGCCAGCAGCTTGGACAGCCTGAACACTGAAGCTTTCTTT.

The V gene is TRBV3-1 (or the pseudogene TRBV3-2), the J gene TRBJ2-2, with 8 bases matching TRBD1. The CDR3 consists of 16 residues. V dropped 2 bases and J dropped 6; count of bases not matched to a gene: 8. Germline loops: CDR1 LGHDT, CDR2 YNNKEL (reference sequence). CDR3 in DNA: TGTGCCAGCAGCCAAAGGACAGGGATAACACCCGGGGAGCTGTTTTTT. Its protein is CASSQRTGITPGELFF.

The chain combines TRBV21-1 with TRBJ2-5; the DNA was not used to check the table's D call, TRBD2. TRBV21-1 represents a pseudogene. CDR3 size: 16 residues. The CDR3 region has the DNA TGTGCCAGCAGCACACCTCCCCCTAGTTACCAAGAGACCCAGTACTTC. Residues: CASSTPPPSYQETQYF.

This rearrangement joins TRBV4-1 to TRBJ2-2, with a possible D match to TRBD1 (6 bases). The CDR3 length is 16 residues. Germline CDR1 reads MGHRA; CDR2 reads YSYEKL. V lost 4 bases and J lost 0, with 12 bases in between. The CDR3 nucleotides are TGCGCCAGCAGCCCGGTAGGGACAACGAACACCGGGGAGCTGTTTTTT. It codes for CASSPVGTTNTGELFF.

The chain employs TRBV2 and TRBJ1-5, with a weak D call TRBD1 (5 bases). The CDR3 totals 11 residues. V was trimmed by 1 base and J by 13 bases, leaving 8 bases between them. CDR1 and CDR2 (germline): SNHLY, FYNNEI. CDR3 sequence (DNA): TGTGCCAGCAGTGAAGGGGGGAGGCAGCATTTT. This gives the protein CASSEGGRQHF.

The chain carries TRBV30 and TRBJ1-1, with D uncertain. Trimming took off 2 bases at V and 5 bases at J, with 12 bases between the two ends. Germline assignment: CDR1 GTSNPN and CDR2 SVGIG (reference sequence). There are 13 residues in the CDR3. CDR3 amino acids: CAWSRGGKTEAFF. CDR3 in DNA: TGTGCCTGGAGTCGGGGAGGGAAAACTGAAGCTTTCTTT.

The rearrangement links TRBV5-5 to TRBJ1-6; 8 bases fit TRBD1. This CDR3 spans 15 amino acids. Germline-derived CDR1 and CDR2 are SGHKS and YYEKEE (reference sequence). V shed 4 bases, J shed 9 bases, and the junction held 9 bases outside the gene matches. The CDR3 DNA sequence: TGTGCCAGCAGCCCAGGGGGCGCAATAGGTTCACCCCTCCACTTT. Amino acid sequence: CASSPGGAIGSPLHF.

The genes are TRBV12-3 or TRBV12-4 and TRBJ2-6; the D is unclear. Trimming stripped 5 bases from V and 1 base from J, with 3 bases between. The CDR3 extends over 13 amino acids. Here the CDR3 reads CASSRSGANVLTF. Here the CDR3 DNA reads TGTGCCAGCAGTCGGTCTGGGGCCAACGTCCTGACTTTC.

This sequence joins TRBV5-1 and TRBJ2-1; TRBD2 matches at 8 bases. Germline CDR1 reads SGHRS; CDR2 reads YFSETQ. The junction had 9 bases not matched to a gene; V was cut back by 5 bases and J by 2 bases. The CDR3 length is 16 residues. CDR3 in DNA: TGCGCCAGCAGTGCGGGGGGCTTTCATGCCTACAATGAGCAGTTCTTC. Protein product: CASSAGGFHAYNEQFF. The whole variable domain, remainder taken from reference TRBV5-1 and TRBJ2-1, is KAGVTQTPRYLIKTRGQQVTLSCSPISGHRSVSWYQQTPGQGLQFLFEYFSETQRNKGNFPGRFSGRQFSNSRSEMNVSTLELGDSALYLCASSAGGFHAYNEQFFGPGTRLTVL.

The chain employs TRBV5-1 and TRBJ1-2, with D possibly being TRBD1 (6 bases). The length of the CDR3 is 13 residues. Trimming shortened V by 1 base and J by 4 bases, and 8 bases separated the two germline ends. The germline gives CDR1 SGHRS, CDR2 YFSETQ. The CDR3, as DNA: TGCGCCAGCAGCTTGAGGACAGCCTATGGCTACACCTTC. It translates to CASSLRTAYGYTF.

The chain joins TRBV9 to TRBJ1-2; D is perhaps TRBD1 (6 bases). This CDR3 contains 14 residues. V gave up 0 bases and J gave up 5 bases, with 11 bases separating them. The germline V gene has CDR1 SGDLS and CDR2 YYNGEE. The CDR3 reads CASSVEGRGYGYTF. The CDR3 DNA is TGTGCCAGCAGCGTAGAGGGCAGGGGATATGGCTACACCTTC.

The chain recombines TRBV3-1 (or the pseudogene TRBV3-2) with TRBJ1-2; no clear D gene. Deletions cut 3 bases from V and 2 bases from J, with 16 bases between. From germline, CDR1 is LGHDT and CDR2 YNNKEL (reference sequence). The CDR3 loop spans 16 amino acids. This CDR3 reads CASSQGRTGKNYGYTF. DNA of the CDR3: TGTGCCAGCAGCCAGGGGAGGACTGGGAAAAACTATGGCTACACCTTC.

V usage is TRBV5-8 and J usage is TRBJ1-2, with D unresolved. Per germline, CDR1 SGHTS and CDR2 YDEGEE. This CDR3 has 12 amino acids. The ends were cut back, 1 base at V and 5 bases at J, with 6 bases in the middle. Here the CDR3 reads CASSLRAYGYTF. The CDR3 coding sequence is TGTGCCAGCAGCTTGCGAGCTTATGGCTACACCTTC.

The gene calls are TRBV7-2 and TRBJ2-1; TRBD2 matches 16 bases. The CDR3 is 16 residues long. Trimming cost V 5 bases and J 7 bases; bases outside gene matches: 5. The germline V gene encodes CDR1 SGHTA and CDR2 FQGNSA. DNA for the CDR3: TGTGCCAGCAGCCCGGGACTAGCGGGGGGGCAGAATGAGCAGTTCTTC. It specifies CASSPGLAGGQNEQFF.

The chain combines TRBV6-1 with TRBJ2-3; D might be TRBD1 (5 bases). Germline V gene lookup returns CDR1 MNHNS and CDR2 SASEGT. The CDR3 has 12 amino acids. Trimming left V 6 bases short and J 8 bases short, with 12 bases between. The CDR3, as DNA: TGTGCCAGCAGACGCGACAGTGTTACGCAGTATTTT. This codes for CASRRDSVTQYF.

The chain uses TRBV30 and TRBJ1-1, with D perhaps TRBD1 (5 bases). Germline CDR1 reads GTSNPN; CDR2 reads SVGIG (reference sequence). The CDR3 is 15 amino acids. V was trimmed by 4 bases and J by 4 bases, leaving 19 bases between them. The CDR3 DNA is TGTGCCTGGACCCTTACCGGGGGGGTTTTCACTGAAGCTTTCTTT. It specifies CAWTLTGGVFTEAFF.

This chain connects TRBV5-4 to TRBJ1-2, with TRBD1 matching 10 bases. CDR3 length equals 14 residues. The germline gives CDR1 SGHNT, CDR2 YYREEE (reference sequence). Germline trimming cut 4 bases from V and 4 bases from J; bases unmatched to any gene: 4. The CDR3 loop reads CASSPGTGVYGYTF. In DNA, the CDR3 is TGTGCCAGCAGCCCCGGGACAGGGGTCTATGGCTACACCTTC.

The chain couples TRBV30 to TRBJ1-5, with a weak D call TRBD1 (6 bases). The CDR3 runs 15 residues. Looked up from germline, CDR1 is GTSNPN and CDR2 is SVGIG (reference sequence). Trimming stripped 0 bases from V and 2 bases from J, with 11 bases between. CDR3 region: CAWSVGGWGNQPQHF. Written as DNA, the CDR3 is TGTGCCTGGAGTGTAGGGGGTTGGGGCAATCAGCCCCAGCATTTT. The full variable domain, in which reference TRBV30 and TRBJ1-5 provide the parts outside the CDR3, is SQTIHQWPATLVQPVGSPLSLECTVEGTSNPNLYWYRQAAGRGLQLLFYSVGIGQISSEVPQNLSASRPQDRQFILSSKKLLLSDSGFYLCAWSVGGWGNQPQHFGDGTRLSIL.